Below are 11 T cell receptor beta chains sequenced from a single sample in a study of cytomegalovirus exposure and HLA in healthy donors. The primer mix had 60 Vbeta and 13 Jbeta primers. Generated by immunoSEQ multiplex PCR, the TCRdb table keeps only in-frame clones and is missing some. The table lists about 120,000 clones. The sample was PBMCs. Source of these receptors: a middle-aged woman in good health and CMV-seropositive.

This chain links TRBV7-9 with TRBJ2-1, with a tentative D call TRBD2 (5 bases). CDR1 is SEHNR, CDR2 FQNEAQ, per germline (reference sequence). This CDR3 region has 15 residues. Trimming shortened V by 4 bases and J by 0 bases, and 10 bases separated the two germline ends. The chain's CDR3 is CASSSMGSSYNEQFF. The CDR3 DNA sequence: TGTGCCAGCAGCTCTATGGGGAGCTCCTACAATGAGCAGTTCTTC.

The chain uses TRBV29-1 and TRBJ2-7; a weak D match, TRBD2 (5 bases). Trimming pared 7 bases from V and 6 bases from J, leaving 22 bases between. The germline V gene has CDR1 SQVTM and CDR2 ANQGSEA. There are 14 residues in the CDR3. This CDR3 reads CSGMPGEKGGEQYF. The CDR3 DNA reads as TGCAGCGGCATGCCCGGGGAAAAGGGCGGCGAGCAGTACTTC.

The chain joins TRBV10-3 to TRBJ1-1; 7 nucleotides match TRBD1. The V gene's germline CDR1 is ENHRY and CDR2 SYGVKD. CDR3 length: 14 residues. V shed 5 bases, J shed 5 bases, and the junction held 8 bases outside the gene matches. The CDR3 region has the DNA TGTGCCATCAGTCTTGAGGGGGCGCAGACTGAAGCTTTCTTT. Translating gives CAISLEGAQTEAFF.

CDR3 region: CASSPGTGAFYGYTF. DNA for the CDR3: TGTGCCAGCAGTCCCGGGACAGGGGCGTTCTATGGCTACACCTTC. This chain uses TRBV28 with TRBJ1-2; 10 nucleotides match TRBD1. Germline CDR1 and CDR2: MDHEN and SYDVKM. The CDR3 has 15 amino acids. The V and J ends lost 5 bases and 4 bases, in that order; junction bases with no gene match: 7.

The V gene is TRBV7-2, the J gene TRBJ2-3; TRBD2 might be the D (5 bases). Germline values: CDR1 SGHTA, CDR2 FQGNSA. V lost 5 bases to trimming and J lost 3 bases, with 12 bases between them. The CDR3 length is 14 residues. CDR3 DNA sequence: TGTGCCAGCAGCGCACATAGCGCAACAGATACGCAGTATTTT. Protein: CASSAHSATDTQYF.

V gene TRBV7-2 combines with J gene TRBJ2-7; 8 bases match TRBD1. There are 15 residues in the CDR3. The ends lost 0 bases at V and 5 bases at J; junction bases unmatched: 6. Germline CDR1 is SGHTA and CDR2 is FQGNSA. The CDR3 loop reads CASSLARGQGNEQYF. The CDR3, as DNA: TGTGCCAGCAGCTTAGCGCGTGGACAGGGTAACGAGCAGTACTTC. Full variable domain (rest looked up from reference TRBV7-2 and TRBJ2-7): GAGVSQSPSNKVTEKGKDVELRCDPISGHTALYWYRQSLGQGLEFLIYFQGNSAPDKSGLPSDRFSAERTGGSVSTLTIQRTQQEDSAVYLCASSLARGQGNEQYFGPGTRLTVT.

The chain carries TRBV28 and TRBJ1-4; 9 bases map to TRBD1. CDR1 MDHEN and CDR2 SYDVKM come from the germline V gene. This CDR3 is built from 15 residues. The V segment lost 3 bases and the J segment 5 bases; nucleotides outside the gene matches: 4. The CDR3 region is CASSFAGTGNEKLFF. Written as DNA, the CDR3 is TGTGCCAGCAGTTTTGCCGGGACAGGGAATGAAAAACTGTTTTTT.

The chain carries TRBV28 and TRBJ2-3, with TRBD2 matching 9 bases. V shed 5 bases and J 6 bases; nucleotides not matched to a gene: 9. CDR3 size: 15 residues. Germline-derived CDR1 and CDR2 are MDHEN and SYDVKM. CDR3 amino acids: CASSTGTSFWDTQYF. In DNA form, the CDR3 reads TGTGCCAGCAGTACAGGGACTAGCTTTTGGGATACGCAGTATTTT.

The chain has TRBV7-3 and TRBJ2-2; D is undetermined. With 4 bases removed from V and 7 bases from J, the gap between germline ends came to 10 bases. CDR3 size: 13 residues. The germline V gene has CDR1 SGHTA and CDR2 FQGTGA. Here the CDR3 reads CASSSLVIGELFF. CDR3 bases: TGTGCCAGCAGCTCCCTAGTGATCGGGGAGCTGTTTTTT. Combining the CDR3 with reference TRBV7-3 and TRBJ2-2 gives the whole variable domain GAGVSQTPSNKVTEKGKYVELRCDPISGHTALYWYRQSLGQGPEFLIYFQGTGAADDSGLPNDRFFAVRPEGSVSTLKIQRTERGDSAVYLCASSSLVIGELFFGEGSRLTVL.

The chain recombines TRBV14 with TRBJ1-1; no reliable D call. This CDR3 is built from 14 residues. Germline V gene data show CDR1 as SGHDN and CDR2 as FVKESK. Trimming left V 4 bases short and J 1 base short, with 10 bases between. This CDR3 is CASSPFLGNTEAFF. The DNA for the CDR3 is TGTGCCAGCAGCCCTTTTCTAGGGAACACTGAAGCTTTCTTT.

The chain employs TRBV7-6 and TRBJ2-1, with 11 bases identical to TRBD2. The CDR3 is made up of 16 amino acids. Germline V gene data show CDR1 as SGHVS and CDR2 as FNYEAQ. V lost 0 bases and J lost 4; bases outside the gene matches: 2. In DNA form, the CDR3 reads TGTGCCAGCAGCTTAGCGGTAGCGGGGGGGTACAATGAGCAGTTCTTC. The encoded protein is CASSLAVAGGYNEQFF.